The 5 T cell receptor beta chains below come from one sample, sequenced in a study of shared clonotypes between healthy human individuals. CD45RO-negative cells were positively selected for CCR7, leaving out terminally differentiated effector memory CD45RA+ cells. Repertoires were generated with immunoSEQ multiplex PCR, while TCRdb's copy carries only in-frame clones and drops some. The table lists about 2.1 million clones, 90% to 95% of them singletons. Sequences were obtained from naive CD8+ T cells from PBMCs. The receptor set was obtained from a man aged 18 to 29 in good health. Some clones in this sample may be carry-over from other donors' samples.

The chain combines TRBV6-1 with TRBJ1-4, with 7 nucleotides matching TRBD1. V lost 5 bases and J lost 2; bases outside the gene matches: 5. Germline assignment: CDR1 MNHNS and CDR2 SASEGT. This CDR3 contains 15 residues. CDR3 residues: CASSIHRGTNEKLFF. The CDR3 DNA follows: TGTGCCAGCAGTATACACAGGGGTACTAATGAAAAACTGTTTTTT.

The chain combines TRBV9 with TRBJ2-5, with D possibly being TRBD1 (6 bases). Germline-derived CDR1 and CDR2 are SGDLS and YYNGEE. The ends were cut back, 0 bases at V and 5 bases at J, with 20 bases in the middle. The CDR3 sequence is 17 residues long. CDR3 protein: CASSVGGVTGGGETQYF. The CDR3 DNA follows: TGTGCCAGCAGCGTAGGTGGGGTGACAGGTGGTGGGGAGACCCAGTACTTC.

This clone was detected only once. This sequence joins TRBV6-1 and TRBJ2-7, with 9 positions matching TRBD2. The CDR3 runs 14 residues. Unmatched junction bases numbered 7, after V lost 7 bases and J lost 3 bases. Germline V gene data show CDR1 as MNHNS and CDR2 as SASEGT. CDR3 region: CASTGTSNRYEQYF. CDR3 nucleotide sequence: TGTGCCAGCACGGGGACTAGCAACCGCTACGAGCAGTACTTC.

The chain is built from TRBV27 and TRBJ2-1, with 7 bases lining up with TRBD1. V shed 8 bases and J 6 bases; nucleotides not matched to a gene: 13. The CDR3 extends over 15 amino acids. Germline V gives CDR1 MNHEY, CDR2 SMNVEV (reference sequence). CDR3 in amino acids: CASSPLGQTTNEQFF. In DNA form, the CDR3 reads TGTGCCAGCTCCCCTTTGGGACAGACTACCAATGAGCAGTTCTTC.

The chain is built from TRBV30 and TRBJ2-5, with D unclear. The germline V and J ends were trimmed by 0 bases and 5 bases, with 13 bases remaining between them. From germline, CDR1 is GTSNPN and CDR2 SVGIG (reference sequence). The CDR3 covers 14 residues. CDR3 loop: CAWSVVGFGETQYF. CDR3 coding DNA: TGTGCCTGGAGTGTAGTGGGATTCGGGGAGACCCAGTACTTC.